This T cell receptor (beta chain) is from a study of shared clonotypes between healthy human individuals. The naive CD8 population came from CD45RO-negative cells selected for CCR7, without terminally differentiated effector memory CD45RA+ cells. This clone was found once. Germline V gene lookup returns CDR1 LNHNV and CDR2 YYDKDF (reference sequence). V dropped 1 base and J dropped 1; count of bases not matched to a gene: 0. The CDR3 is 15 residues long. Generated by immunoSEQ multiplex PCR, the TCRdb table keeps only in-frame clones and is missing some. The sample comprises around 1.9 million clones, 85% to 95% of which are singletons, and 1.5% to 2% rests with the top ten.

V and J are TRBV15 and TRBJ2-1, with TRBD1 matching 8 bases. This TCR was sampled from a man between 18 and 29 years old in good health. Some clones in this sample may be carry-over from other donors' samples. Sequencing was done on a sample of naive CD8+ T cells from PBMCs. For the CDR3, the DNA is TGTGCCACCAGCAGAGGGGACAGGTCCTACAATGAGCAGTTCTTC. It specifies CATSRGDRSYNEQFF.